Listed below are T cell receptor beta chains from one sample, sequenced in a study of cytomegalovirus exposure and HLA in healthy donors. Assay used: immunoSEQ multiplex PCR; TCRdb lists only in-frame clones, some missing. In the table there are 100,000 to 150,000 clones, roughly 82% of which are singletons. The sequencing sample was made of PBMCs. The receptors derive from a boy aged 5-17 years in good health and CMV-seronegative. Each CDR3 is given with its conserved first and last residue. D genes are given only for firm matches. Size is omitted from some rows. Given values are once, few, many or a class for expanded clones.

>TRBD2|-|TRBV28|TRBJ2-2
CASKIAGLAPNTGELFF
TGTGCCAGCAAAATAGCGGGGCTAGCCCCGAACACCGGGGAGCTGTTTTTT
>-|-|TRBV30|TRBJ1-2
CAWSVRQGGGYTF
TGTGCCTGGAGTGTACGCCAGGGCGGTGGCTACACCTTC
>TRBD1|-|TRBV4-1|TRBJ2-2
CASSQTGYDTGELFF
TGCGCCAGCAGCCAGACAGGGTATGACACCGGGGAGCTGTTTTTT
>TRBD2|-|TRBV7-6|TRBJ2-7
CASSYKSGAPKYYEQYF
TGTGCCAGCAGCTACAAAAGCGGGGCCCCTAAGTACTACGAGCAGTACTTC
>-|-|TRBV7-9|TRBJ1-4
CASSFREGKLFF
TGTGCCAGCAGCTTCAGGGAAGGAAAACTGTTTTTT
>-|-|TRBV5-1|TRBJ2-3
CASSDGRTAVDTQYF
TGCGCCAGCAGCGATGGGAGGACGGCGGTAGATACGCAGTATTTT
>-|-|TRBV10-3|TRBJ2-7
CAISPAPGSSYEQYF
TGTGCCATCAGTCCCGCGCCGGGGTCCTCCTACGAGCAGTACTTC
>-|-|TRBV5-1|TRBJ2-1
CASSEGGKNEGDEQFF
TGCGCCAGCAGCGAGGGAGGCAAGAACGAAGGCGATGAGCAGTTCTTC
>-|-|TRBV15|TRBJ2-7
CATSRDYSYEQYF
TGTGCCACCAGCAGAGATTACTCCTACGAGCAGTACTTC
>-|-|TRBV23-1|TRBJ2-1
CASTPGRGYNEQFF
TGCGCCAGCACCCCCGGTCGGGGTTACAATGAGCAGTTCTTC
>-|-|TRBV6-5|TRBJ2-1
CASRRGGDNEQFF
TGTGCCAGCAGGCGCGGCGGTGACAATGAGCAGTTCTTC
>TRBD1|-|TRBV5-5|TRBJ1-4
CASSLTGLNEKLFF
TGTGCCAGCAGCCTGACAGGGTTGAACGAAAAACTGTTTTTT
>-|-|TRBV30|TRBJ1-4
CAWSSASGNEKLFF
TGTGCCTGGAGCTCGGCGTCGGGTAATGAAAAACTGTTTTTT
>TRBD2|few|TRBV19|TRBJ2-2
CASTMGLAYAGELFF
TGTGCCAGTACAATGGGACTAGCGTATGCCGGGGAGCTGTTTTTT
>-|once|TRBV9|TRBJ2-3
CASSPTTDTQYF
TGTGCCAGCAGCCCTACCACAGATACGCAGTATTTT
>TRBD2|once|TRBV4-2|TRBJ2-1
CASSLREGEQFF
TGTGCCAGCAGCCTGCGGGAGGGTGAGCAGTTCTTC
>TRBD1|-|TRBV6-5|TRBJ1-2
CASSDRDREYGYTF
TGTGCCAGCAGCGACCGGGACAGAGAGTATGGCTACACCTTC
>-|once|TRBV30|TRBJ1-1
CAWRQGFRAFF
TGTGCCTGGAGGCAGGGGTTTCGGGCTTTCTTT
>-|-|TRBV6-5|TRBJ2-7
CASSAQRGEQYF
TGTGCCAGCAGTGCGCAGCGAGGCGAGCAGTACTTC
>-|few|TRBV2|TRBJ1-4
CASAGGPGEKLFF
TGTGCCAGCGCCGGGGGTCCAGGTGAAAAACTGTTTTTT
>TRBD1|-|TRBV27|TRBJ2-5
CASSFSRTGVLETQYF
TGTGCCAGCAGTTTCTCAAGGACAGGGGTTTTGGAGACCCAGTACTTC
>-|-|TRBV7-3|TRBJ1-2
CASSLQGNYGYTF
TGTGCCAGCAGCCTCCAGGGAAACTATGGCTACACCTTC
>TRBD1|-|TRBV27|TRBJ2-5
CASSVGLGTGKQETQYF
TGTGCCAGCAGTGTTGGGTTAGGGACAGGGAAACAAGAGACCCAGTACTTC
>-|-|TRBV10-3|TRBJ2-1
CAISGPWVEREMNEQFF
TGTGCCATCAGTGGCCCTTGGGTCGAGCGCGAGATGAATGAGCAGTTCTTC
>-|-|TRBV4-1|TRBJ2-7
CASSQDGGPYEQYF
TGCGCCAGCAGCCAAGATGGGGGCCCCTACGAGCAGTACTTC
>-|once|TRBV14|TRBJ2-6
CASSHIQGRAGANVLTF
TGTGCCAGCAGCCATATCCAGGGAAGGGCTGGGGCCAACGTCCTGACTTTC
>-|-|TRBV4-1|TRBJ1-6
CASSLQRYNSPLHF
TGCGCCAGCAGCCTACAGAGATATAATTCACCCCTCCACTTT
>TRBD2|-|TRBV6-5|TRBJ2-5
CASSYRRLAGETQYF
TGTGCCAGCAGTTACAGGAGACTAGCGGGAGAGACCCAGTACTTC
>-|once|TRBV5-1|TRBJ1-5
CASSFGGPHQPQHF
TGCGCCAGCAGCTTCGGGGGGCCCCATCAGCCCCAGCATTTT
>-|-|TRBV2|TRBJ2-5
CASSEDSQETQYF
TGTGCCAGCAGTGAAGACTCCCAAGAGACCCAGTACTTC
>TRBD2|-|TRBV6-6|TRBJ2-2
CASRLAGAAGELFF
TGTGCCAGCAGACTAGCGGGAGCTGCCGGGGAGCTGTTTTTT
>TRBD1|-|TRBV12-5|TRBJ2-1
CASARGQGDNEQFF
TGTGCTAGTGCAAGGGGACAGGGGGACAATGAGCAGTTCTTC
>TRBD1|-|TRBV6-5|TRBJ2-7
CASSYPGQGYEQYF
TGTGCCAGCAGTTACCCGGGACAGGGCTACGAGCAGTACTTC
>-|-|TRBV30|TRBJ2-7
CAWNRDNSYEQYF
TGTGCCTGGAACCGGGACAACTCCTACGAGCAGTACTTC
>-|-|TRBV6-1|TRBJ2-7
CASSEIGDFYEQYF
TGTGCCAGCAGTGAGATCGGGGACTTCTACGAGCAGTACTTC
>-|few|TRBV2|TRBJ2-1
CASSDRPQYNEQFF
TGTGCCAGCAGTGATCGCCCCCAGTACAATGAGCAGTTCTTC
>TRBD2|-|TRBV7-2|TRBJ2-5
CASSLWGTRQETQYF
TGTGCCAGCAGCCTTTGGGGGACTAGACAAGAGACCCAGTACTTC
>TRBD1|-|TRBV5-6|TRBJ1-4
CASSLGQGGEKLFF
TGTGCCAGCAGCTTAGGACAGGGCGGGGAGAAACTGTTTTTT
>-|-|TRBV27|TRBJ2-4
CASSRGNIQYF
TGTGCCAGCAGTCGAGGGAACATTCAGTACTTC
>-|-|TRBV11-2|TRBJ1-3
CASRLLTGRTGNTIYF
TGTGCCAGCAGGCTCCTTACAGGGAGAACTGGAAACACCATATATTTT
>TRBD2|-|TRBV27|TRBJ2-5
CASRYGGDETQYF
TGTGCCAGCAGATACGGGGGGGATGAGACCCAGTACTTC
>-|-|TRBV9|TRBJ1-2
CAGSAETPGGGYTF
TGTGCCGGCAGCGCCGAGACCCCGGGGGGGGGCTACACCTTC
>TRBD2|-|TRBV11-2|TRBJ2-5
CASSLGTSGSETQYF
TGTGCCAGCAGCTTGGGGACTAGCGGGAGTGAGACCCAGTACTTC
>TRBD1|-|TRBV27|TRBJ1-2
CASSSDGTGFRYGYTF
TGTGCCAGCAGTTCCGACGGGACAGGGTTCCGGTATGGCTACACCTTC
>-|once|TRBV19|TRBJ1-2
CASSIGPATGGYTF
TGTGCCAGTAGTATAGGACCCGCCACGGGTGGCTACACCTTC
>TRBD2|-|TRBV5-1|TRBJ2-5
CASSLGSGTTQETQYF
TGCGCCAGCAGCTTGGGGAGCGGGACTACCCAAGAGACCCAGTACTTC
>-|-|TRBV7-9|TRBJ2-3
CASSFPSGPSTDTQYF
TGTGCCAGCAGCTTCCCCAGCGGCCCTAGCACAGATACGCAGTATTTT
>TRBD2|-|TRBV6-5|TRBJ2-1
CASSRGDYHYNEQFF
TGTGCCAGCAGCCGGGGGGACTATCATTACAATGAGCAGTTCTTC
>-|-|TRBV6-5|TRBJ1-2
CASRQIQHYGYTF
TGTGCCAGCAGGCAGATCCAACACTATGGCTACACCTTC
>TRBD2|-|TRBV13|TRBJ2-7
CASSLAAGGVREQYF
TGTGCCAGCAGCTTAGCAGCGGGAGGAGTTCGGGAGCAGTACTTC
>-|-|TRBV5-1|TRBJ2-2
CASSLAQGTGELFF
TGCGCCAGCAGCTTGGCTCAGGGGACCGGGGAGCTGTTTTTT
>-|-|TRBV6-1|TRBJ2-7
CASSEGEFYEQYF
TGTGCCAGCAGTGAAGGGGAGTTCTACGAGCAGTACTTC
>-|-|TRBV15|TRBJ2-3
CATSRGRRLASTDTQYF
TGTGCCACCAGCAGAGGTCGTCGTCTAGCTAGCACAGATACGCAGTATTTT
>-|-|TRBV7-2|TRBJ2-7
CASSSVASYEQYF
TGTGCCAGCAGCTCAGTAGCCTCCTACGAGCAGTACTTC
>-|-|TRBV12-5|TRBJ1-3
CASVTGSGNTIYF
TGTGCTAGTGTCACGGGCTCTGGAAACACCATATATTTT